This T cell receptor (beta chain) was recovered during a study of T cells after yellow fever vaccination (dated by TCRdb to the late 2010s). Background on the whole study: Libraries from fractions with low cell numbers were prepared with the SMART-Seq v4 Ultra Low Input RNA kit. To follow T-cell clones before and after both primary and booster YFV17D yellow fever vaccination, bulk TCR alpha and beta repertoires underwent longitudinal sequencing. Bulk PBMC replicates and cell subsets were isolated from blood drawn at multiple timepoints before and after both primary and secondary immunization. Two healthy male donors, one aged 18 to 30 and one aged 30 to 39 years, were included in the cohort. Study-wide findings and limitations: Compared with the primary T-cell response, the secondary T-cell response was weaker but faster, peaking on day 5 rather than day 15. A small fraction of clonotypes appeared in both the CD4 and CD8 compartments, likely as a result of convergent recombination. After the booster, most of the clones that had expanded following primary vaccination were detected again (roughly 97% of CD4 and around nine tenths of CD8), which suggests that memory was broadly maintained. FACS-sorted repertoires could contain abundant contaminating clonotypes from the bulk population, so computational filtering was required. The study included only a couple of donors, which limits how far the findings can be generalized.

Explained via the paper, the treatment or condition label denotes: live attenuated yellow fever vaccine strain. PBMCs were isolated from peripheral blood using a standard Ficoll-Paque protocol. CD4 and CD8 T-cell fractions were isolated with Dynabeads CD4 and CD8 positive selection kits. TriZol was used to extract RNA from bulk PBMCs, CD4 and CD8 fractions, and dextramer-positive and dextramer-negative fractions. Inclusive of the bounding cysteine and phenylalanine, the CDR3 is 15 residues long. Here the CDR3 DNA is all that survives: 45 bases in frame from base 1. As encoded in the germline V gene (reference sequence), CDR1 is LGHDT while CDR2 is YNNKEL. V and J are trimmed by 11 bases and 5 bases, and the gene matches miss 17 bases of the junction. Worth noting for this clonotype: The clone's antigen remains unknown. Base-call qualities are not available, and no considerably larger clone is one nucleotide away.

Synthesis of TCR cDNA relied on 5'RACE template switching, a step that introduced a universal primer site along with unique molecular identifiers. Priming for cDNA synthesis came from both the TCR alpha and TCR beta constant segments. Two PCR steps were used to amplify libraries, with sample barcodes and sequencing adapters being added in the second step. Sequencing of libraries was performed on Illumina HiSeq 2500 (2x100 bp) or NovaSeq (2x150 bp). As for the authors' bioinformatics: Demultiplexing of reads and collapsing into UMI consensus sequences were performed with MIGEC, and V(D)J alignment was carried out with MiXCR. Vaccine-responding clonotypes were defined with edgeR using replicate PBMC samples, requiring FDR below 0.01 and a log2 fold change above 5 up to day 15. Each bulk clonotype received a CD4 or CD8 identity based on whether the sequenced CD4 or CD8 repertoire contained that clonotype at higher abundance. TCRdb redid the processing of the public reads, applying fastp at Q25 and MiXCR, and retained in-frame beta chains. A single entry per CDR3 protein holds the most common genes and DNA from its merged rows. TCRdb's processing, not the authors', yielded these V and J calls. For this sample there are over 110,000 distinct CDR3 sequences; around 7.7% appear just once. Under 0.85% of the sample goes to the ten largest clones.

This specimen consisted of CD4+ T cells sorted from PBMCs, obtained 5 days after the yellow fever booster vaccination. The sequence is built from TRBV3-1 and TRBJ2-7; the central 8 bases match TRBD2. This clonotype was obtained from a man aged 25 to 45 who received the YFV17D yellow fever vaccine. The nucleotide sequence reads TGTGCCTGCTGCCAAGTCGGAGCGGGAGTCCACGAGCAGTACTTC. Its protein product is CACCQVGAGVHEQYF.